A single TCR beta chain is shown here with its context. Antigen: not known. This CDR3 is 14 amino acids long. Per germline, CDR1 LNHDA and CDR2 SQIVND (reference sequence). The V segment lost 3 bases and the J segment 5 bases; nucleotides outside the gene matches: 5. This sample is drawn from a study of cytomegalovirus exposure and HLA in healthy donors. Overall study findings and caveats: In vitro data verified a few CMV-associated chains as specific for CMV antigens. On later analysis, the bulk of CMV-associated TCR beta chains appeared to be HLA-restricted. Altogether, more than 150 TCR beta chains were recorded as cytomegalovirus-associated.

The PCR was carried out with 60 Vbeta primers and 13 Jbeta primers. Method: immunoSEQ multiplex PCR; TCRdb's copy keeps in-frame clones and lacks some. The sample lists roughly 110,000 clones, 82% occurring once. The sequenced material came from PBMCs. The gene calls are TRBV19 and TRBJ1-2, with TRBD1 matching over 8 bases. This receptor was obtained from a man in his thirties or forties in good health and CMV-seropositive. The CDR3 DNA reads as TGTGCCAGTAGTATCTCGGACAGGGCATATGGCTACACCTTC. This codes for CASSISDRAYGYTF.